What follows are 30 T cell receptor beta chains derived from one specimen sequenced in a study of blood T cell repertoires in COVID-19. TCRdb's copy holds only in-frame clones and misses some; the assay was immunoSEQ multiplex PCR. In the table there are 85,000 to 110,000 clones, approximately 89% of which are singletons. The sequencing input was peripheral blood. These receptor sequences come from a woman aged 80 or over in a cohort sampled during active COVID-19.

The chain is built from TRBV10-1 and TRBJ2-1, with 9 bases that match TRBD2. The CDR3 consists of 15 residues. V gave up 6 bases and J gave up 4 bases; unmatched junction bases: 7. Germline-derived CDR1 and CDR2 are WNHNN and SYGVQD (reference sequence). CDR3: CASSAGTSSYNEQFF. In DNA, the CDR3 is TGCGCCAGCAGCGCCGGGACTAGCAGTTACAATGAGCAGTTCTTC.

This rearrangement joins TRBV5-1 to TRBJ2-1, with 8 nucleotides matching TRBD2. J was trimmed by 6 bases and V by 7 bases; bases with no gene match: 12. The CDR3 has 15 residues. Germline CDR1 is SGHRS and CDR2 is YFSETQ. This CDR3 reads CASSMAGGGGNEQFF. The CDR3 DNA reads as TGCGCCAGCTCCATGGCGGGGGGAGGGGGCAATGAGCAGTTCTTC.

The chain couples TRBV19 to TRBJ2-5, with TRBD1 identical over 8 bases. Trimming removed 6 bases from V and 4 bases from J; junction bases left unmatched: 4. Germline V gene sequence: CDR1 LNHDA, CDR2 SQIVND (reference sequence). The CDR3 runs to 13 residues. The CDR3 nucleotides are TGTGCCAGTAGGGACAGGGTCCTAGAGACCCAGTACTTC. It codes for CASRDRVLETQYF.

This rearrangement joins TRBV25-1 to TRBJ2-7, with D perhaps TRBD1 (5 bases). Germline CDR1 MGHDK, CDR2 SYGVNS. The CDR3 loop spans 14 amino acids. V lost 3 bases, J lost 8 bases, and 17 bases lay in between. The CDR3, as DNA: TGTGCCAGCAGTGATGCCACAACAGGACCCCAGCAGTACTTC. It yields the protein CASSDATTGPQQYF.

The chain is built from TRBV2 and TRBJ2-7, with D perhaps matching TRBD2 (6 bases). The V gene lost 8 bases and the J gene lost 6 bases, with 23 bases spanning the gap. Germline CDR1 and CDR2: SNHLY and FYNNEI. The length of the CDR3 is 15 residues. CDR3 nucleotides: TGTGCCAGCTGCGGGGCCGCACGACGACCTACCGAGCAGTACTTC. Translating it yields CASCGAARRPTEQYF.

The chain has TRBV6-4 and TRBJ1-1; D is unclear. Germline CDR1 is MRHNA and CDR2 is SNTAGT. With 4 bases removed from V and 2 bases from J, the gap between germline ends came to 8 bases. The CDR3 extends over 13 amino acids. As DNA, the CDR3 is TGTGCCAGCAGTGCACAGCAAAACACTGAAGCTTTCTTT. This gives the protein CASSAQQNTEAFF.

The V gene is TRBV18, the J gene TRBJ2-2, with D unresolved. CDR1 is KGHSH and CDR2 is LQKENI in the germline V gene. This CDR3 has 12 amino acids. The ends were cut back, 4 bases at V and 7 bases at J, with 7 bases in the middle. CDR3 DNA sequence: TGTGCCAGCTCACTCCCCATCGGGGAGCTGTTTTTT. This sequence encodes CASSLPIGELFF.

There are a few counts of this clone. V usage is TRBV7-2 and J usage is TRBJ2-3, with D perhaps matching TRBD1 (5 bases). Trimming shortened V by 1 base and J by 4 bases, and 12 bases separated the two germline ends. This CDR3 spans 15 amino acids. The germline V gene encodes CDR1 SGHTA and CDR2 FQGNSA. The CDR3 loop reads CASSLVGALSDTQYF. The CDR3 nucleotides read TGTGCCAGCAGCTTAGTAGGGGCCCTGTCAGATACGCAGTATTTT.

The V and J genes are TRBV7-9 and TRBJ2-7; 9 bases match TRBD1. This CDR3 contains 17 residues. After removal of 7 bases from V and 3 bases from J, the junction contained 16 bases not matched to a gene. CDR1 is SEHNR and CDR2 is FQNEAQ in the germline V gene (reference sequence). CDR3 residues: CASTLPRTGVVDYEQYF. CDR3 nucleotides: TGTGCCAGCACCCTGCCGAGGACAGGGGTGGTCGACTACGAGCAGTACTTC.

The rearrangement joins TRBV7-2 to TRBJ1-1, with 7 bases fitting TRBD1. The V segment lost 6 bases and the J segment 4 bases; nucleotides outside the gene matches: 8. The CDR3 is made up of 14 amino acids. Germline CDR1 SGHTA, CDR2 FQGNSA. CDR3 in amino acids: CASSRSQGGTEAFF. CDR3 DNA sequence: TGTGCCAGCAGTAGGAGCCAGGGGGGCACTGAAGCTTTCTTT. Using reference TRBV7-2 and TRBJ1-1 for the parts outside the CDR3, the full variable domain is GAGVSQSPSNKVTEKGKDVELRCDPISGHTALYWYRQSLGQGLEFLIYFQGNSAPDKSGLPSDRFSAERTGGSVSTLTIQRTQQEDSAVYLCASSRSQGGTEAFFGQGTRLTVV.

The genes are TRBV9 and TRBJ1-1; no firm D call. The CDR3 sequence is 13 residues long. The germline V gene encodes CDR1 SGDLS and CDR2 YYNGEE. V was trimmed by 5 bases and J by 1 base, leaving 9 bases between them. The CDR3 nucleotides read TGTGCCAGCAGTTTGACACCGAACACTGAAGCTTTCTTT. Residues: CASSLTPNTEAFF. Filled out from reference TRBV9 and TRBJ1-1, the complete variable domain reads DSGVTQTPKHLITATGQRVTLRCSPRSGDLSVYWYQQSLDQGLQFLIQYYNGEERAKGNILERFSAQQFPDLHSELNLSSLELGDSALYFCASSLTPNTEAFFGQGTRLTVV.

V is TRBV28 and J is TRBJ2-3, with 7 bases that match TRBD2. The J segment lost 5 bases and the V segment lost 3 bases, leaving 5 bases of the junction unmatched. Germline V gene sequence: CDR1 MDHEN, CDR2 SYDVKM. The CDR3 has 14 residues. As DNA, the CDR3 is TGTGCCAGCAGTTTCTGGGGGGGGGAAGATACGCAGTATTTT. Translated, it gives CASSFWGGEDTQYF.

V is TRBV19 and J is TRBJ1-1; D is unresolved. The CDR3 extends over 15 amino acids. CDR1 and CDR2 from the germline V gene are LNHDA and SQIVND (reference sequence). V was clipped by 1 base and J by 4 bases, with 13 bases between them. This CDR3 is CASSIGRPSRTEAFF. The CDR3 region has the DNA TGTGCCAGTAGTATAGGGAGGCCCAGCCGCACTGAAGCTTTCTTT.

The rearrangement links TRBV7-9 to TRBJ2-7; D remains ambiguous. Trimming removed 2 bases from V and 3 bases from J, with 11 bases in between. From germline, CDR1 is SEHNR and CDR2 FQNEAQ (reference sequence). The CDR3 sequence is 14 residues long. The CDR3 protein is CASSLYPGNYEQYF. Written as DNA, the CDR3 is TGTGCCAGCAGCTTATACCCAGGAAACTACGAGCAGTACTTC.

This rearrangement joins TRBV5-3 to TRBJ1-1, with 7 bases identical to TRBD1. TRBV5-3 is known as an ORF, though its function is uncertain. The CDR3 consists of 18 residues. V shed 6 bases, J shed 0 bases, and the junction held 17 bases outside the gene matches. The CDR3 DNA is TGTGCCAGAACCCTTCAGACAGGGACTAGGATAATGAACACTGAAGCTTTCTTT. It codes for CARTLQTGTRIMNTEAFF.

This chain connects TRBV19 to TRBJ2-3; D possibly corresponds to TRBD2 (6 bases). Trimming took off 10 bases at V and 3 bases at J, with 11 bases between the two ends. This CDR3 has 12 residues. Germline V gene lookup returns CDR1 LNHDA and CDR2 SQIVND (reference sequence). CDR3 coding DNA: TGTGCCACGAGGGACTGGACAGATACGCAGTATTTT. It specifies CATRDWTDTQYF.

J is TRBJ2-7 and V is TRBV11-2; no clear D. CDR3 length: 12 residues. CDR1 is SGHAT and CDR2 is FQNNGV in the germline V gene. V dropped 2 bases and J dropped 7 bases, with 9 bases sitting between them. The DNA of the CDR3 is TGTGCCAGCAGCTTATCCGAGGTTGAGCAGTACTTC. Its protein is CASSLSEVEQYF.

The chain uses TRBV3-1 (or the pseudogene TRBV3-2) and TRBJ2-7; D perhaps matches TRBD2 (5 bases). The CDR3 runs to 13 residues. Per germline, CDR1 LGHDT and CDR2 YNNKEL (reference sequence). Trimming shortened V by 1 base and J by 6 bases, and 10 bases separated the two germline ends. The CDR3 sequence is CASSQALAGEQYF. The CDR3 nucleotides are TGTGCCAGCAGCCAAGCCCTAGCAGGCGAGCAGTACTTC.

The CDR3 loop is CASSYTGHSNQPQHF. In nucleotides, the CDR3 is TGTGCCAGCAGTTACACGGGTCATAGCAATCAGCCCCAGCATTTT. The chain links TRBV6-6 to TRBJ1-5; unclear D gene. With 2 bases removed from V and 0 bases from J, the gap between germline ends came to 8 bases. This CDR3 has 15 residues. Germline CDR1 and CDR2: MNHNY and SVGAGI (reference sequence).

The table lists this clone with a count of one. The rearrangement links TRBV28 to TRBJ1-5; weak D call: TRBD1 (5 bases). CDR3 length: 12 amino acids. Trimming cost V 6 bases and J 7 bases, with 10 bases left between them. Germline values: CDR1 MDHEN, CDR2 SYDVKM. CDR3 nucleotide sequence: TGTGCCAGCAGGGTGGGGGGACAGCCCCAGCATTTT. Protein: CASRVGGQPQHF.

V and J are TRBV12-5 and TRBJ1-1; 9 bases map to TRBD1. CDR1 is LGHNT, CDR2 FRNRAP, per germline. V lost 1 base to trimming and J lost 0 bases; unmatched junction nucleotides: 6. This CDR3 has 17 residues. The CDR3 DNA follows: TGTGCTAGTGGTTTGGCCTTCGGGACAGGGTTGAACACTGAAGCTTTCTTT. It specifies CASGLAFGTGLNTEAFF.

The genes are TRBV5-1 and TRBJ1-1; 7 bases fit TRBD1. The CDR3 is 14 amino acids. Germline V gene sequence: CDR1 SGHRS, CDR2 YFSETQ. With V trimmed by 4 bases and J by 1 base, 4 bases remained unmatched. The CDR3 is CASSPGTENTEAFF. The DNA of the CDR3 is TGCGCCAGCAGCCCCGGGACAGAGAACACTGAAGCTTTCTTT. Complete variable domain (other parts from reference TRBV5-1 and TRBJ1-1): KAGVTQTPRYLIKTRGQQVTLSCSPISGHRSVSWYQQTPGQGLQFLFEYFSETQRNKGNFPGRFSGRQFSNSRSEMNVSTLELGDSALYLCASSPGTENTEAFFGQGTRLTVV.

The genes are TRBV9 and TRBJ2-1; 10 bases agree with TRBD2. Germline CDR1 is SGDLS and CDR2 is YYNGEE. The V and J ends lost 0 bases and 9 bases, in that order; junction bases with no gene match: 3. CDR3 length equals 14 residues. CDR3 region: CASSVASGGGEQFF. In nucleotides, the CDR3 is TGTGCCAGCAGCGTAGCTAGCGGGGGTGGTGAGCAGTTCTTC.

The rearrangement links TRBV24-1 to TRBJ2-7, with D hard to call. Germline V gene data show CDR1 as KGHDR and CDR2 as SFDVKD. Deletions cut 4 bases from V and 2 bases from J, with 8 bases between. The CDR3 is 13 amino acids. CDR3 coding DNA: TGTGCCACCAGTGAGGGCAGAACCTACGAGCAGTACTTC. Amino acid sequence: CATSEGRTYEQYF.

The chain carries TRBV20-1 and TRBJ2-3; 8 bases map to TRBD2. J gave up 2 bases and V 3 bases, and 4 bases lay outside the gene matches. Germline V lookup: CDR1 DFQATT, CDR2 SNEGSKA (reference sequence). The CDR3 is 14 amino acids. CDR3 DNA sequence: TGCAGTGCTAGTCCGGGGGGGCACACAGATACGCAGTATTTT. This translates into CSASPGGHTDTQYF.

V is TRBV5-1 and J is TRBJ2-7; the match to TRBD1 covers 8 bases. The CDR3 has 16 amino acids. With 2 bases clipped from V and 3 bases from J, the junction kept 10 bases outside the gene matches. CDR1 is SGHRS, CDR2 YFSETQ, per germline. The CDR3 protein is CASSFGQGRIGYEQYF. The CDR3 DNA follows: TGCGCCAGCAGCTTCGGACAGGGTCGTATAGGCTACGAGCAGTACTTC.

The chain is built from TRBV11-2 and TRBJ2-7; a weak D match, TRBD1 (6 bases). This CDR3 comprises 15 residues. V lost 0 bases and J 5 bases, leaving 14 bases between the germline ends. Germline CDR1 SGHAT, CDR2 FQNNGV. The CDR3 region is CASSLEGARRNEQYF. CDR3 coding DNA: TGTGCCAGCAGCTTAGAGGGGGCCCGACGGAACGAGCAGTACTTC.

The chain couples TRBV3-1 (or the pseudogene TRBV3-2) to TRBJ1-2, with D perhaps TRBD1 (6 bases). Germline values: CDR1 LGHDT, CDR2 YNNKEL (reference sequence). V lost 3 bases and J 2 bases, leaving 16 bases between the germline ends. The CDR3 covers 16 residues. The CDR3 spells CASSQVGGGSNYGYTF. In DNA, the CDR3 is TGTGCCAGCAGCCAGGTGGGAGGGGGATCAAACTATGGCTACACCTTC.

This chain uses TRBV6-6 with TRBJ1-1; 7 positions agree with TRBD1. CDR3 length: 16 amino acids. Germline assignment: CDR1 MNHNY and CDR2 SVGAGI (reference sequence). The V and J ends lost 2 bases and 1 base, in that order; junction bases with no gene match: 7. CDR3 in amino acids: CASSYGHRGGNTEAFF. CDR3 in DNA: TGTGCCAGCAGTTACGGCCACAGGGGAGGGAACACTGAAGCTTTCTTT.

The rearrangement joins TRBV30 to TRBJ2-1, with D unclear. The CDR3 consists of 12 residues. Trimming removed 3 bases at V and 6 bases at J, with 9 bases between. Germline V gene sequence: CDR1 GTSNPN, CDR2 SVGIG (reference sequence). This chain's CDR3 is CAWRRVSNEQFF. The CDR3 DNA reads TGTGCCTGGAGAAGAGTTTCCAATGAGCAGTTCTTC.